Presented here are 27 T cell receptor beta chains from one specimen sequenced in a study of blood T cell repertoires in COVID-19. Assay: immunoSEQ multiplex PCR; the TCRdb copy retains only in-frame clones and omits some. Of fewer than 250,000 clones in the sample, around nine tenths were seen once. The sample was PBMCs or T cells enriched from blood (not recorded which). These receptors were taken from a young man who had recovered from COVID-19.

The V and J genes are TRBV10-3 and TRBJ2-7; a possible D gene is TRBD1 (6 bases). Per the germline V gene, CDR1 is ENHRY and CDR2 is SYGVKD. This CDR3 comprises 15 residues. The V and J ends lost 0 bases and 0 bases respectively, with 9 bases between them. The CDR3 protein is CAISESWDTSYEQYF. CDR3 nucleotides: TGTGCCATCAGTGAGTCGTGGGACACCTCCTACGAGCAGTACTTC.

V is TRBV12-5 and J is TRBJ1-2, with D possibly TRBD1 on 5 matching bases. V was trimmed by 6 bases and J by 7 bases, leaving 24 bases between them. The CDR3 extends over 16 amino acids. Germline CDR1 and CDR2: LGHNT and FRNRAP. The CDR3 coding sequence is TGTGCTAGTGGGCGTACAGTAGGATCAGGGCTTTTTGGCTACACCTTC. Protein: CASGRTVGSGLFGYTF.

The rearrangement links TRBV6-5 to TRBJ2-1, with a possible D match to TRBD2 (6 bases). The V end lost 6 bases, the J end lost 5 bases, and 17 bases lay between the germline ends. Germline values: CDR1 MNHEY, CDR2 SVGAGI. The CDR3 has 15 amino acids. The chain's CDR3 is CASSVEGLRNNEQFF. In DNA, the CDR3 is TGTGCCAGCAGCGTCGAGGGACTCCGAAACAATGAGCAGTTCTTC.

The chain combines TRBV28 with TRBJ2-7; 8 bases match TRBD1. Per germline, CDR1 MDHEN and CDR2 SYDVKM. CDR3 length: 15 amino acids. V was pared by 2 bases and J by 5 bases, with 8 bases of the junction left unmatched. CDR3 loop: CASSLPRTGGDEQYF. CDR3 coding DNA: TGTGCCAGCAGTTTACCCCGTACAGGGGGTGACGAGCAGTACTTC.

The rearrangement uses TRBV5-6 and TRBJ1-4; no reliable D call. This CDR3 region has 17 residues. Germline CDR1 reads SGHDT; CDR2 reads YYEEEE. V was pared by 1 base and J by 0 bases, with 13 bases between. The CDR3 spells CASSLWQRGATNEKLFF. Written as DNA, the CDR3 is TGTGCCAGCAGCTTGTGGCAGAGAGGAGCAACTAATGAAAAACTGTTTTTT.

The J gene is TRBJ2-7, the V gene TRBV4-2; TRBD2 matches at 8 bases. This CDR3 has 15 amino acids. Germline values: CDR1 LGHNA, CDR2 YNFKEQ. The V gene end was trimmed by 2 bases and the J gene end by 5 bases; junction bases not matched to a gene: 8. CDR3 DNA: TGTGCCAGCAGCCAAACGCCGGGACTAGGGCACGAGCAGTACTTC. Translation: CASSQTPGLGHEQYF.

The chain joins TRBV19 to TRBJ1-2; 8 bases fit TRBD1. The CDR3 extends over 13 amino acids. The trim removed 5 bases at V and 8 bases at J, leaving 7 bases unmatched. Per germline, CDR1 LNHDA and CDR2 SQIVND (reference sequence). The CDR3 nucleotides read TGTGCCAGTAGTTCAGGGGGCGCGAGGGGCTACACCTTC. This codes for CASSSGGARGYTF.

This clone is a singleton in its sample. The chain has TRBV18 and TRBJ2-5; D is perhaps TRBD2 (6 bases). The germline V gene encodes CDR1 KGHSH and CDR2 LQKENI. Deletions cut 6 bases from V and 5 bases from J, with 16 bases between. CDR3 length: 14 residues. The CDR3 reads CASSLARAWETQYF. The CDR3 coding sequence is TGTGCCAGCTCCCTAGCGAGGGCGTGGGAGACCCAGTACTTC.

This chain joins TRBV7-2 and TRBJ1-2; no definite D call. The CDR3 spans 15 residues. Germline CDR1 is SGHTA and CDR2 is FQGNSA. The germline V and J ends were trimmed by 8 bases and 7 bases, with 23 bases remaining between them. The DNA for the CDR3 is TGTGCCAGCCGCTCCCTTACGGCGGAATCGAGTGGCTACACCTTC. As protein: CASRSLTAESSGYTF. Complete variable domain (other parts from reference TRBV7-2 and TRBJ1-2): GAGVSQSPSNKVTEKGKDVELRCDPISGHTALYWYRQSLGQGLEFLIYFQGNSAPDKSGLPSDRFSAERTGGSVSTLTIQRTQQEDSAVYLCASRSLTAESSGYTFGSGTRLTVV.

This chain uses TRBV7-2 with TRBJ1-1, with TRBD1 identical over 8 bases. Germline values: CDR1 SGHTA, CDR2 FQGNSA. After removal of 5 bases from V and 1 base from J, the junction contained 3 bases not matched to a gene. This CDR3 region has 14 residues. CDR3 region: CASSPDRANTEAFF. CDR3 in DNA: TGTGCCAGCAGCCCGGACAGGGCGAACACTGAAGCTTTCTTT. The full variable domain, completed using reference TRBV7-2 and TRBJ1-1, is GAGVSQSPSNKVTEKGKDVELRCDPISGHTALYWYRQSLGQGLEFLIYFQGNSAPDKSGLPSDRFSAERTGGSVSTLTIQRTQQEDSAVYLCASSPDRANTEAFFGQGTRLTVV.

V is TRBV30 and J is TRBJ1-1; D is possibly TRBD1 (5 bases). Germline V gives CDR1 GTSNPN, CDR2 SVGIG (reference sequence). V lost 2 bases to trimming and J lost 4 bases, with 11 bases between them. This CDR3 comprises 13 residues. This chain's CDR3 is CAWSWLGGTEAFF. CDR3 DNA sequence: TGTGCCTGGAGTTGGTTGGGGGGCACTGAAGCTTTCTTT.

The J gene is TRBJ2-3, the V gene TRBV19; 7 bases agree with TRBD1. The CDR3 runs to 15 residues. The V segment lost 3 bases and the J segment 6 bases; nucleotides outside the gene matches: 9. Germline CDR1 reads LNHDA; CDR2 reads SQIVND (reference sequence). The CDR3: CASSIATGLSDTQYF. CDR3 nucleotide sequence: TGTGCCAGTAGTATCGCGACAGGGCTGTCGGATACGCAGTATTTT.

CDR3 sequence reads: CASYAYSGTGRPREQYF. DNA of the CDR3: TGTGCCAGTTACGCTTACTCCGGGACAGGACGTCCTAGGGAGCAGTACTTC. The genes are TRBV27 and TRBJ2-7, with 8 bases fitting TRBD1. The CDR3 is 17 amino acids. V was pared by 9 bases and J by 7 bases, with 23 bases of the junction left unmatched. Looked up from germline, CDR1 is MNHEY and CDR2 is SMNVEV (reference sequence).

The J gene is TRBJ2-7, the V gene TRBV18; a weak D match, TRBD2 (5 bases). This CDR3 is 14 amino acids long. V was shortened by 0 bases and J by 1 base, with 7 bases between the two germline ends. CDR1 and CDR2 from the germline V gene are KGHSH and LQKENI. CDR3 sequence reads: CASSPPPGSYEQYF. The CDR3 DNA reads TGTGCCAGCTCACCACCACCGGGGTCCTACGAGCAGTACTTC.

This clone was detected a few times. CDR3 amino acids: CASSQGLAGSYEQYF. In DNA form, the CDR3 reads TGTGCCAGCAGTCAAGGACTAGCGGGGTCCTACGAGCAGTACTTC. The gene calls are TRBV7-2 and TRBJ2-7; 12 positions match TRBD2. Germline CDR1 and CDR2: SGHTA and FQGNSA. The V segment lost 6 bases and the J segment 1 base; nucleotides outside the gene matches: 4. The CDR3 covers 15 residues.

CDR3 loop: CASSAGPRGFGANVLTF. In DNA form, the CDR3 reads TGCGCCAGCAGCGCGGGGCCCCGGGGTTTCGGGGCCAACGTCCTGACTTTC. V is TRBV5-1 and J is TRBJ2-6, with a tentative D call TRBD2 (6 bases). V was trimmed by 4 bases and J by 4 bases, leaving 18 bases between them. Per the germline V gene, CDR1 is SGHRS and CDR2 is YFSETQ. This CDR3 spans 17 amino acids.

CDR3 protein: CASSLRPGGAPGELFF. As DNA, the CDR3 is TGTGCCAGCAGCTTACGTCCCGGGGGGGCACCGGGGGAGCTGTTTTTT. The chain is built from TRBV13 and TRBJ2-2; 8 nucleotides match TRBD2. With 2 bases clipped from V and 8 bases from J, the junction kept 10 bases outside the gene matches. Germline V lookup: CDR1 PRHDT, CDR2 FYEKMQ (reference sequence). This CDR3 has 16 residues.

This chain uses TRBV6-5 with TRBJ2-2; 8 bases agree with TRBD2. Losses at the gene ends were 6 bases for V and 3 bases for J; bases not matched to a gene: 6. Germline CDR1 reads MNHEY; CDR2 reads SVGAGI. This CDR3 comprises 15 residues. The CDR3 sequence: CASRVAGFYTGELFF. The CDR3, as DNA: TGTGCCAGCAGGGTAGCGGGATTCTACACCGGGGAGCTGTTTTTT.

This sequence joins TRBV28 and TRBJ2-1; 12 nucleotides agree with TRBD2. This CDR3 is 16 amino acids long. The germline V gene encodes CDR1 MDHEN and CDR2 SYDVKM. Losses at the gene ends were 4 bases for V and 5 bases for J; bases not matched to a gene: 6. The chain's CDR3 is CASSSFGTSGHNEQFF. The CDR3 DNA sequence: TGTGCCAGCAGTTCCTTTGGGACTAGCGGGCACAATGAGCAGTTCTTC.

The J gene is TRBJ2-7, the V gene TRBV2, with D tentatively TRBD1 (5 bases). This CDR3 has 16 amino acids. Germline loops: CDR1 SNHLY, CDR2 FYNNEI. The ends were cut back, 5 bases at V and 3 bases at J, with 20 bases in the middle. CDR3 protein: CASSSAWTRTRYEQYF. For the CDR3, the DNA is TGTGCCAGCAGTTCAGCCTGGACACGAACTCGCTACGAGCAGTACTTC.

The gene calls are TRBV29-1 and TRBJ2-3; 9 nucleotides line up with TRBD1. This CDR3 spans 15 amino acids. In germline, CDR1 is SQVTM, CDR2 ANQGSEA. V was clipped by 7 bases and J by 3 bases; unmatched bases: 11. The CDR3 spells CSGGGGTGSTDTQYF. CDR3 DNA sequence: TGCAGCGGTGGGGGCGGGACAGGGTCGACAGATACGCAGTATTTT.

For this clone: Within the sample, other DNA sequences also encode this same CDR3. V and J are TRBV24-1 and TRBJ2-7; possible D gene TRBD2, 5 bases. Trimming took 4 bases from V and 3 from J, leaving 6 bases between them. In germline, CDR1 is KGHDR, CDR2 SFDVKD. This CDR3 is 12 amino acids long. The CDR3 spells CATSDRGYEQYF. CDR3 sequence (DNA): TGTGCCACCAGTGACCGGGGCTACGAGCAGTACTTC.

CDR3 sequence reads: CASSLGLVADTQYF. CDR3 DNA sequence: TGCGCCAGCAGCTTGGGACTAGTAGCAGATACGCAGTATTTT. The rearrangement links TRBV5-1 to TRBJ2-3, with D possibly TRBD2 on 6 matching bases. The germline V gene has CDR1 SGHRS and CDR2 YFSETQ. V lost 0 bases, J lost 4 bases, and 9 bases lay in between. This CDR3 comprises 14 residues.

This clone was recorded a few times. V usage is TRBV6-1 and J usage is TRBJ1-2, with a possible D match to TRBD1 (6 bases). Germline CDR1 reads MNHNS; CDR2 reads SASEGT. V was cut by 1 base and J by 0 bases, with 6 bases left in between. This CDR3 contains 14 residues. The CDR3 is CASSEGTANYGYTF. The CDR3 region has the DNA TGTGCCAGCAGTGAAGGGACAGCTAACTATGGCTACACCTTC.

V usage is TRBV6-5 and J usage is TRBJ2-2; the match to TRBD2 covers 8 bases. The CDR3 runs 12 residues. Germline V gene lookup returns CDR1 MNHEY and CDR2 SVGAGI. The CDR3 sequence is CAAGVNTGELFF. The DNA for the CDR3 is TGTGCAGCGGGGGTTAACACCGGGGAGCTGTTTTTT.

The chain carries TRBV10-3 and TRBJ2-5; D perhaps matches TRBD2 (5 bases). CDR3 length: 12 residues. Germline V gives CDR1 ENHRY, CDR2 SYGVKD. V lost 2 bases to trimming and J lost 6 bases, with 7 bases between them. CDR3 nucleotide sequence: TGTGCCATCAGTGAGGAGGGAAAGACCCAGTACTTC. As protein: CAISEEGKTQYF.

The J gene is TRBJ1-5, the V gene TRBV25-1; D gene ambiguous. The CDR3 covers 12 residues. V was clipped by 6 bases and J by 4 bases, with 7 bases between them. Germline values: CDR1 MGHDK, CDR2 SYGVNS. The CDR3, as DNA: TGTGCCAGCAGCCGGGGAAATCAGCCCCAGCATTTT. This sequence encodes CASSRGNQPQHF.